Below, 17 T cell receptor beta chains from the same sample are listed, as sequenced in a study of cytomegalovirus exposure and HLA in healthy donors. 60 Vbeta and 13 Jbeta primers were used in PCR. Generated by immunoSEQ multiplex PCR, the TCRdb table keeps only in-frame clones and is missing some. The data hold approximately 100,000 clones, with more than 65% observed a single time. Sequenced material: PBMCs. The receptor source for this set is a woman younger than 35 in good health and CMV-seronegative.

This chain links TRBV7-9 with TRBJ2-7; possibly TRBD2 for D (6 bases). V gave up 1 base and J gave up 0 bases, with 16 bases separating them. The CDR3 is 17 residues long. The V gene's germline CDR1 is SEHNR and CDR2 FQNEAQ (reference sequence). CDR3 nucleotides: TGTGCCAGCAGCTTAGTGGGAGCTAGCGTTGTCTCCTACGAGCAGTACTTC. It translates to CASSLVGASVVSYEQYF.

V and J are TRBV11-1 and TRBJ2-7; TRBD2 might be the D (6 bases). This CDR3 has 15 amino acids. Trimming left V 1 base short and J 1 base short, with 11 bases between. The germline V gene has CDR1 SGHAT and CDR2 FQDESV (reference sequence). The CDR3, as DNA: TGTGCCAGCAGCTTAGGGGGGGACCTTTCCTACGAGCAGTACTTC. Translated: CASSLGGDLSYEQYF.

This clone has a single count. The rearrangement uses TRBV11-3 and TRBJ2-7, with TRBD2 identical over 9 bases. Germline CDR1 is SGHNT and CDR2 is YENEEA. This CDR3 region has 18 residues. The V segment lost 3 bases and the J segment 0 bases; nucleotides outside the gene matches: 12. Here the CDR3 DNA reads TGTGCCAGCAGCTTGGATCGGCTAGCGGGGTTAATCTCCTACGAGCAGTACTTC. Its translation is CASSLDRLAGLISYEQYF.

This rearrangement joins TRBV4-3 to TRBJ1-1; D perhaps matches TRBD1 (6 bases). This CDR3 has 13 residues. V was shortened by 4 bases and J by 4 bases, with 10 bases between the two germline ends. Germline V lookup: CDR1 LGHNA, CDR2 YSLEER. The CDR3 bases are TGCGCCAGCAGCCTGGGGGGGGCCACTGAAGCTTTCTTT. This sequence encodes CASSLGGATEAFF.

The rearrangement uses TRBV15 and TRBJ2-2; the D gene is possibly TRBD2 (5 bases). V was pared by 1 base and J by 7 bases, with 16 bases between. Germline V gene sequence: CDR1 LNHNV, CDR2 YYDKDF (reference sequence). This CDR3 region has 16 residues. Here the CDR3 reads CATSRGRGSGGGELFF. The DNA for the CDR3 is TGTGCCACCAGCAGAGGACGTGGGAGTGGTGGCGGGGAGCTGTTTTTT.

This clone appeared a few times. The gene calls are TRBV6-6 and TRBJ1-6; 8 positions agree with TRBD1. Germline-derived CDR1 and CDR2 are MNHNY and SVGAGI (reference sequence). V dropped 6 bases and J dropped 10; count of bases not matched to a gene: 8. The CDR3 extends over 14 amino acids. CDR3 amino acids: CASSRGQGGSPLHF. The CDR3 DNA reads TGTGCCAGCAGCCGCGGACAGGGCGGGTCACCCCTCCACTTT.

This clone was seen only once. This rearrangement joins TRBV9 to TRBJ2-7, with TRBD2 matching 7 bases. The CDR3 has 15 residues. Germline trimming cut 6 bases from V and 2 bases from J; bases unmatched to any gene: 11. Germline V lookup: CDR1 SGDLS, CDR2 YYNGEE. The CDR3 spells CASNPRLAVTYEQYF. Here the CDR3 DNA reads TGTGCCAGCAACCCCCGCCTAGCGGTTACCTACGAGCAGTACTTC.

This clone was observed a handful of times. The CDR3 sequence is CASSRQAGQIAKLFF. DNA for the CDR3: TGTGCCAGCAGCCGTCAGGCGGGCCAGATTGCAAAACTGTTTTTT. The chain combines TRBV5-6 with TRBJ1-4; D is ambiguous. The CDR3 sequence is 15 residues long. The V end was cut by 4 bases, the J end by 10 bases, with 20 bases between. Germline CDR1 is SGHDT and CDR2 is YYEEEE.

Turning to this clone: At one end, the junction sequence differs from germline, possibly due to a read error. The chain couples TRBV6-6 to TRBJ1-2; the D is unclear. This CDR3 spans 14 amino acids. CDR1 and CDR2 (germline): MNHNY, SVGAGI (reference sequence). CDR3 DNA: TGTGCCAGCACCATACAAGACGTTGACTATGGTTACACCTTC. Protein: CASTIQDVDYGYTF.

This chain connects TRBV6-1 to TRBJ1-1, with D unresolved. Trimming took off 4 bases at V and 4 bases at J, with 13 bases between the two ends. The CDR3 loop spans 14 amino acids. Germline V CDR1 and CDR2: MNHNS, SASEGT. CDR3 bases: TGTGCCAGCAGTGGTTCAGGTGGAGGCACTGAAGCTTTCTTT. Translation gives CASSGSGGGTEAFF.

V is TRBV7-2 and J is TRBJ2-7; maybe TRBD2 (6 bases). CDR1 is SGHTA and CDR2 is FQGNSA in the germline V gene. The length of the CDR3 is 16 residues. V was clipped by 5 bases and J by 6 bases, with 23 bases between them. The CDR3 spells CASSPTSEGRYGEQYF. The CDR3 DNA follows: TGTGCCAGCAGCCCCACTTCGGAGGGTAGATATGGCGAGCAGTACTTC.

CDR3 protein: CATRTGDNTEAFF. Here the CDR3 DNA reads TGTGCCACACGAACAGGGGACAACACTGAAGCTTTCTTT. V is TRBV6-5 and J is TRBJ1-1; 7 bases are a match to TRBD1. This CDR3 is 13 amino acids long. Germline lookup yields CDR1 MNHEY and CDR2 SVGAGI. V dropped 10 bases and J dropped 2; count of bases not matched to a gene: 7.

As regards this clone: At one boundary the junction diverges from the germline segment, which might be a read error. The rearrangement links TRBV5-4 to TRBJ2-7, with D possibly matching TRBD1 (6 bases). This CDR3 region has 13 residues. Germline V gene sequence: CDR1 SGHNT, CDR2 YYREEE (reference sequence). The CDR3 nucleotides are TGTGCCAGCAGCTCTCCCGGGACACTTTATGAGGACTTC. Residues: CASSSPGTLYEDF. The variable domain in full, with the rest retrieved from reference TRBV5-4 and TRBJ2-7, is ETGVTQSPTHLIKTRGQQVTLRCSSQSGHNTVSWYQQALGQGPQFIFQYYREEENGRGNFPPRFSGLQFPNYSSELNVNALELDDSALYLCASSSPGTLYEDFGPGTRLTVT.

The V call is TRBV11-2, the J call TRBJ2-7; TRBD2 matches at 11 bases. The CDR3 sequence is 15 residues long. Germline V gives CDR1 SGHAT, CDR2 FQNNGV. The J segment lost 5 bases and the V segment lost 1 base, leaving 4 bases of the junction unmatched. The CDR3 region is CASSLVAGGPHEQYF. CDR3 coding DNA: TGTGCCAGCAGCTTAGTAGCGGGAGGGCCCCACGAGCAGTACTTC.

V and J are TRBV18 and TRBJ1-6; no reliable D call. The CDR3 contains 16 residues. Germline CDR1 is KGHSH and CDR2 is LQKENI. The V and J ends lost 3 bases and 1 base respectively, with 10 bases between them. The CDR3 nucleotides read TGTGCCAGCTCACCTTCGGTTGTTTCCTATAATTCACCCCTCCACTTT. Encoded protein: CASSPSVVSYNSPLHF.

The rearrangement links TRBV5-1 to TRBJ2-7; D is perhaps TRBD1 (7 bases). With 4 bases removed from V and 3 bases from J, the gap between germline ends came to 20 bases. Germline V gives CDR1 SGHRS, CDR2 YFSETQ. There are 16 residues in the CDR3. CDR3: CASSRGADRVNYEQYF. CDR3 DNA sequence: TGCGCCAGCAGCCGCGGGGCCGACAGGGTAAACTACGAGCAGTACTTC.

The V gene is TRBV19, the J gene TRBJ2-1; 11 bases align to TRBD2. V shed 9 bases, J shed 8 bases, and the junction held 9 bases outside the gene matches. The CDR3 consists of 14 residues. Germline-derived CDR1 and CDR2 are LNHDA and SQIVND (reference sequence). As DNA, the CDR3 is TGTGCCAGACCTACTAGCGGGAGAGGTGATGAGCAGTTCTTC. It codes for CARPTSGRGDEQFF.